The 27 T cell receptor beta chains given below trace back to one sample, sequenced in a study of T cell responses to AZD1222 COVID-19 vaccine (dated by TCRdb to the early 2020s). Library preparation used the immunoSEQ multiplex PCR assay. The table was pulled from immuneACCESS by TCRdb, which kept in-frame rearrangements only. Such tables lose some clones; where checked, under half of the loss comes from unresolved V genes, and the rest has no known cause. For this sample the table gives 130,000 or so clones, of which approximately 94% were detected only once. Around 7% of the sample goes to the ten largest clones. What the time point label conveys for this sample: baseline before first vaccination. Sequencing used peripheral blood, obtained on day 0 of AZD1222 vaccination. Receptor source: an adult in good health.

This clone was detected only once. The V gene is TRBV7-2, the J gene TRBJ2-7; 8 nucleotides align to TRBD1. This CDR3 is built from 14 residues. Germline CDR1 and CDR2: SGHTA and FQGNSA. V trimming: 6 bases; J trimming: 6 bases; junction bases outside the gene matches: 10. The CDR3 reads CASRLTGAGTEQYF. The CDR3 bases are TGTGCCAGCAGACTGACAGGGGCAGGTACCGAGCAGTACTTC.

The chain is built from TRBV28 and TRBJ2-7; TRBD2 aligns across 9 bases. In germline, CDR1 is MDHEN, CDR2 SYDVKM. Trimming at V came to 8 bases and at J to 5 bases, leaving 13 bases not matched to a gene. The CDR3 sequence is 15 residues long. The DNA of the CDR3 is TGTGCCAGCTCTCCGGCTAGCGGGGAGGTCGACGAGCAGTACTTC. Translated, it gives CASSPASGEVDEQYF.

This rearrangement joins TRBV27 to TRBJ1-2; 8 bases line up with TRBD1. Losses at the gene ends were 5 bases for V and 4 bases for J; bases not matched to a gene: 9. The V gene's germline CDR1 is MNHEY and CDR2 SMNVEV (reference sequence). CDR3 length: 15 amino acids. The CDR3 sequence: CASSPTGGLIYGYTF. The CDR3 DNA sequence: TGTGCCAGCAGTCCTACAGGGGGGTTAATCTATGGCTACACCTTC.

The genes are TRBV9 and TRBJ2-1, with 9 bases aligning to TRBD2. The CDR3 runs to 16 residues. Losses at the gene ends were 0 bases for V and 10 bases for J; bases not matched to a gene: 11. Germline CDR1 is SGDLS and CDR2 is YYNGEE. CDR3 DNA: TGTGCCAGCAGCGTAGGGACTAGCGTAAGTAGTAGAGAGCAGTTCTTC. Translating it yields CASSVGTSVSSREQFF.

The rearrangement joins TRBV10-1 to TRBJ2-5, with TRBD1 matching 9 bases. CDR1 and CDR2 (germline): WNHNN, SYGVQD (reference sequence). The CDR3 length is 15 residues. Trimming at V came to 8 bases and at J to 5 bases, leaving 12 bases not matched to a gene. CDR3: CASCKRWDREETQYF. The CDR3 DNA sequence: TGCGCCAGCTGCAAACGCTGGGACAGGGAGGAGACCCAGTACTTC.

The chain recombines TRBV28 with TRBJ1-4; no clear D. From germline, CDR1 is MDHEN and CDR2 SYDVKM. This CDR3 is 15 amino acids long. V was trimmed by 4 bases and J by 0 bases, leaving 9 bases between them. In nucleotides, the CDR3 is TGTGCCAGCAGTTCGGGCAGTCCAACTAATGAAAAACTGTTTTTT. It encodes CASSSGSPTNEKLFF.

This clone has just one count. The chain has TRBV6-6 and TRBJ2-1; 7 bases fit TRBD2. The CDR3 spans 16 residues. Germline values: CDR1 MNHNY, CDR2 SVGAGI (reference sequence). Germline trimming cut 6 bases from V and 4 bases from J; bases unmatched to any gene: 12. CDR3 loop: CASSPPKTSSYNEQFF. The CDR3 DNA is TGTGCCAGCAGCCCCCCAAAGACTAGCAGTTACAATGAGCAGTTCTTC.

The chain recombines TRBV5-1 with TRBJ1-1, with D possibly matching TRBD1 (6 bases). V lost 4 bases and J 4 bases, leaving 14 bases between the germline ends. The CDR3 has 14 amino acids. The germline V gene encodes CDR1 SGHRS and CDR2 YFSETQ. The CDR3 coding sequence is TGCGCCAGCAGCCTCCCAAAGACAGGCACTGAAGCTTTCTTT. As protein: CASSLPKTGTEAFF.

This chain links TRBV11-3 with TRBJ1-6; possibly TRBD1 for D (5 bases). V was shortened by 6 bases and J by 7 bases, with 13 bases between the two germline ends. The germline V gene has CDR1 SGHNT and CDR2 YENEEA. The CDR3 runs 14 residues. The CDR3 is CASSVGEQNSPLHF. Here the CDR3 DNA reads TGTGCCAGCAGTGTAGGGGAACAAAATTCACCCCTCCACTTT.

The rearrangement links TRBV6-5 to TRBJ1-2, with 8 nucleotides matching TRBD1. Germline V gene data show CDR1 as MNHEY and CDR2 as SVGAGI. The CDR3 covers 15 residues. Germline trimming cut 6 bases from V and 6 bases from J; bases unmatched to any gene: 12. CDR3: CASSRTRGQGNGYTF. The CDR3 DNA follows: TGTGCCAGCAGCCGTACCAGGGGGCAGGGTAATGGCTACACCTTC.

This chain links TRBV5-1 with TRBJ1-1; D perhaps matches TRBD1 (5 bases). V was pared by 6 bases and J by 4 bases, with 19 bases between. Germline CDR1 SGHRS, CDR2 YFSETQ. This CDR3 is 15 amino acids long. DNA of the CDR3: TGCGCCAGCACTCCCATTTTCGGGGGTGGCACTGAAGCTTTCTTT. It yields the protein CASTPIFGGGTEAFF.

The chain combines TRBV7-9 with TRBJ2-5, with D possibly being TRBD1 or TRBD2 (5 bases each). In germline, CDR1 is SEHNR, CDR2 FQNEAQ (reference sequence). The germline V and J ends were trimmed by 5 bases and 7 bases, with 20 bases remaining between them. The length of the CDR3 is 15 residues. In DNA, the CDR3 is TGTGCCAGCAGCCCCCGACGGGACCCCAAGGGGACCCAGTACTTC. This sequence encodes CASSPRRDPKGTQYF.

This clone was seen a single time. The gene calls are TRBV9 and TRBJ2-1, with 8 bases that match TRBD2. The germline V gene encodes CDR1 SGDLS and CDR2 YYNGEE. V was pared by 2 bases and J by 8 bases, with 9 bases of the junction left unmatched. CDR3 size: 15 residues. The CDR3 DNA follows: TGTGCCAGCAGCGTCGGGACTAGTTTTTTGGATGAGCAGTTCTTC. The encoded protein is CASSVGTSFLDEQFF.

The chain is built from TRBV19 and TRBJ1-5, with D perhaps TRBD1 (6 bases). The CDR3 has 14 residues. V was shortened by 3 bases and J by 3 bases, with 9 bases between the two germline ends. The germline V gene encodes CDR1 LNHDA and CDR2 SQIVND (reference sequence). In nucleotides, the CDR3 is TGTGCCAGTAGTATGCACAGGGACAATCAGCCCCAGCATTTT. It codes for CASSMHRDNQPQHF.

The V gene is TRBV19, the J gene TRBJ2-5; TRBD2 matches 7 bases. Trimming took 3 bases from V and 5 from J; bases not matched to a gene: 3. CDR3 length: 13 amino acids. Germline values: CDR1 LNHDA, CDR2 SQIVND (reference sequence). The CDR3 DNA reads TGTGCCAGTAGTATCCACGGGAGGGAGACCCAGTACTTC. Translated, it gives CASSIHGRETQYF.

CDR3 residues: CASSLPGRDTQYF. The CDR3 DNA is TGTGCCAGCAGCCTACCAGGGAGGGATACGCAGTATTTT. The V and J genes are TRBV7-3 and TRBJ2-3, with D maybe TRBD2 (6 bases). Germline lookup yields CDR1 SGHTA and CDR2 FQGTGA. V was cut by 5 bases and J by 6 bases, with 12 bases left in between. The CDR3 length is 13 residues.

The V and J genes are TRBV5-1 and TRBJ1-6; D perhaps matches TRBD1 (5 bases). The CDR3 totals 14 residues. V lost 4 bases to trimming and J lost 7 bases, with 12 bases between them. Germline assignment: CDR1 SGHRS and CDR2 YFSETQ. The CDR3: CASSPRRDNSPLHF. CDR3 coding DNA: TGCGCCAGCAGCCCCAGGAGGGACAATTCACCCCTCCACTTT.

This rearrangement joins TRBV12-3 or TRBV12-4 to TRBJ1-2; D uncertain. V was shortened by 5 bases and J by 8 bases, with 9 bases between the two germline ends. The CDR3 covers 11 residues. The CDR3, as DNA: TGTGCCAGCAGTCAGGCCTCGGGCTACACCTTC. It translates to CASSQASGYTF.

The chain combines TRBV5-8 with TRBJ1-4; D is unclear. CDR1 and CDR2 (germline): SGHTS, YDEGEE. Trimming cost V 0 bases and J 2 bases, with 8 bases left between them. The CDR3 has 15 amino acids. CDR3 sequence (DNA): TGTGCCAGCAGCTTGGGCTACGGCACTAATGAAAAACTGTTTTTT. Translation gives CASSLGYGTNEKLFF.

J is TRBJ1-4 and V is TRBV5-8; unclear D gene. The V gene's germline CDR1 is SGHTS and CDR2 YDEGEE. This CDR3 comprises 17 residues. Trimming pared 4 bases from V and 0 bases from J, leaving 16 bases between. DNA for the CDR3: TGTGCCAGCAGCCCCGCCGCGATACCCGCAACTAATGAAAAACTGTTTTTT. It specifies CASSPAAIPATNEKLFF.

V is TRBV18 and J is TRBJ1-2; D is possibly TRBD1 (5 bases). CDR3 size: 14 residues. Germline CDR1 is KGHSH and CDR2 is LQKENI. Trimming removed 3 bases at V and 2 bases at J, with 10 bases between. The CDR3 here is CASSPAGDNYGYTF. CDR3 nucleotides: TGTGCCAGCTCACCCGCGGGGGACAACTATGGCTACACCTTC.

The chain is built from TRBV21-1 and TRBJ1-5; TRBD1 is taken as the D call from the table, unchecked against the DNA. TRBV21-1 is labeled a pseudogene. The CDR3 length is 16 residues. The CDR3 reads CASSRQGPPWNQPQHF. Here the CDR3 DNA reads TGTGCCAGCAGCAGACAGGGGCCCCCTTGGAATCAGCCCCAGCATTTT.

J is TRBJ1-5 and V is TRBV4-1; D is perhaps TRBD1 (6 bases). From germline, CDR1 is MGHRA and CDR2 YSYEKL. This CDR3 region has 14 residues. Trimming pared 1 base from V and 4 bases from J, leaving 8 bases between. The DNA for the CDR3 is TGCGCCAGCAGCCAAGGGACAGAGAATCAGCCCCAGCATTTT. It is translated as CASSQGTENQPQHF.

V and J are TRBV6-5 and TRBJ2-7, with TRBD1 matching over 10 bases. This CDR3 contains 15 residues. V shed 0 bases and J 4 bases; nucleotides not matched to a gene: 3. Germline V gene data show CDR1 as MNHEY and CDR2 as SVGAGI. The CDR3 DNA sequence: TGTGCCAGCAGTTACTCGGGGGGACAGGGGTACGAGCAGTACTTC. Residues: CASSYSGGQGYEQYF.

The V and J genes are TRBV19 and TRBJ1-2, with TRBD1 as a possible D gene (5 bases). Germline CDR1 and CDR2: LNHDA and SQIVND (reference sequence). This CDR3 contains 14 residues. V gave up 5 bases and J gave up 4 bases, with 14 bases separating them. CDR3 protein: CASSPGPGPYGYTF. The CDR3 DNA sequence: TGTGCCAGTAGTCCAGGACCGGGGCCCTATGGCTACACCTTC.

This clone has only a few counts. The V and J genes are TRBV11-2 and TRBJ1-2; D may be TRBD1 (6 bases). This CDR3 comprises 13 residues. Trimming stripped 1 base from V and 8 bases from J, with 11 bases between. Germline CDR1 SGHAT, CDR2 FQNNGV. CDR3 nucleotide sequence: TGTGCCAGCAGCTTAGTCAGGGGTAAAGGCTACACCTTC. Encoded protein: CASSLVRGKGYTF.

The CDR3 DNA sequence: TGCGCCAGCAGCGATAGCGGGCAAGAGACCCAGTACTTC. Translated, it gives CASSDSGQETQYF. The rearrangement links TRBV4-1 to TRBJ2-5; 7 bases are a match to TRBD2. V lost 5 bases, J lost 2 bases, and 2 bases stayed unmatched. The CDR3 runs to 13 residues. Germline V lookup: CDR1 MGHRA, CDR2 YSYEKL.